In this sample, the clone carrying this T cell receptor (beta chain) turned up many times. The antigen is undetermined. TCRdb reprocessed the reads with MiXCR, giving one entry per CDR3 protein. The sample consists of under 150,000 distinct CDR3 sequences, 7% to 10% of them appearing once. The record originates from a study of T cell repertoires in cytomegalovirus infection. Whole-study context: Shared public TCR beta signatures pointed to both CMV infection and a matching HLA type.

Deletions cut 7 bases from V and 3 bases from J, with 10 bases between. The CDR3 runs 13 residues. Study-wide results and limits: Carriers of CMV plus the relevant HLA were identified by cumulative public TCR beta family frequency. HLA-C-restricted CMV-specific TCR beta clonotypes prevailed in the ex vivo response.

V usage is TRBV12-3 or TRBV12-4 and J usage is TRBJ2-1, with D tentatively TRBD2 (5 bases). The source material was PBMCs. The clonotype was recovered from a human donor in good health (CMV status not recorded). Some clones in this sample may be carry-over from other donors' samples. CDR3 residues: CASNSGNYNEQFF. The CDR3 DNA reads TGTGCCAGCAATTCCGGGAACTACAATGAGCAGTTCTTC.